The rows below give T cell receptor beta chains drawn from one sample of a study of cytomegalovirus exposure and HLA in healthy donors. This table comes from immunoSEQ multiplex PCR, and its TCRdb copy is limited to in-frame clones, with some not included. The sample contains approximately 140,000 clones, just under 80% of which appear only once. Material for sequencing was PBMCs. Source of these receptors: a woman aged 18-29 years in good health and CMV-seronegative. The CDR3 runs from the conserved cysteine through the conserved F or W. Fields, in order: D gene, CDR3 length, clone size, J gene, V gene, CDR3 protein, CDR3 DNA. D genes are given only for firm matches. Expanded clones get a size class; other rows say once, few or many, or leave the size out.

>-|15|-|TRBJ2-7|TRBV11-2
CASSFTSTTSYEQYF
TGTGCCAGCTCCTTCACTAGCACAACCTCCTACGAGCAGTACTTC
>-|15|-|TRBJ1-3|TRBV2
CASRIDSLSGNTIYF
TGTGCCAGCAGAATAGACAGCCTCTCTGGAAACACCATATATTTT
>-|15|-|TRBJ2-5|TRBV6-6
CASSYSETRVRTQYF
TGTGCCAGCAGTTACTCAGAGACCCGGGTTAGGACCCAGTACTTC
>TRBD2|15|few|TRBJ2-7|TRBV5-1
CASSSGLAGGDEQYF
TGCGCCAGCAGCTCGGGACTAGCGGGGGGCGACGAGCAGTACTTC
>TRBD2|14|-|TRBJ2-2|TRBV2
CASSAGTSGGELFF
TGTGCCAGCAGTGCCGGGACTAGCGGCGGGGAGCTGTTTTTT
>TRBD1|17|-|TRBJ1-2|TRBV10-3
CAISSSQQYRGAYGYTF
TGTGCCATCAGTTCCAGCCAACAATACAGGGGAGCCTATGGCTACACCTTC
>TRBD2|15|-|TRBJ2-7|TRBV11-2
CASSLSGLAGDEQYF
TGTGCCAGCAGCTTATCCGGACTAGCGGGAGACGAGCAGTACTTC
>TRBD1|15|-|TRBJ1-4|TRBV2
CANSLGGQDNEKLFF
TGTGCCAACTCTTTGGGGGGACAGGATAATGAAAAACTGTTTTTT
>-|13|few|TRBJ2-7|TRBV5-1
CASSIRGGYEQYF
TGCGCCAGCAGCATTAGGGGCGGCTACGAGCAGTACTTC
>-|15|-|TRBJ2-2|TRBV4-1
CASSRVGVIAGELFF
TGCGCCAGCAGCCGAGTAGGGGTTATCGCCGGGGAGCTGTTTTTT
>TRBD1|17|-|TRBJ1-2|TRBV5-1
CASSLGAGGHQQYGYTF
TGCGCCAGCAGCTTGGGGGCAGGGGGTCACCAGCAATATGGCTACACCTTC
>TRBD2|11|few|TRBJ2-4|TRBV29-1
CSVGEGNIQYF
TGCAGCGTTGGGGAGGGAAACATTCAGTACTTC
>-|11|-|TRBJ2-1|TRBV20-1
CSASFAAGQFF
TGCAGTGCTAGTTTCGCGGCGGGGCAGTTCTTC
>TRBD2|16|-|TRBJ2-2|TRBV5-6
CASSVLAGVVTGELFF
TGTGCCAGCAGCGTGCTAGCGGGAGTAGTCACCGGGGAGCTGTTTTTT
>TRBD1|13|-|TRBJ1-2|TRBV7-2
CASSLRGRGGYTF
TGTGCCAGCAGCTTAAGGGGGCGCGGCGGCTACACCTTC
>TRBD2|15|few|TRBJ2-1|TRBV27
CASSRAGVTYNEQFF
TGTGCCAGCAGCAGGGCGGGAGTGACCTACAATGAGCAGTTCTTC
>TRBD2|16|-|TRBJ2-1|TRBV10-3
CAIRRGLAGGGNEQFF
TGTGCCATCAGGAGGGGACTAGCGGGAGGAGGAAATGAGCAGTTCTTC
>-|14|-|TRBJ1-5|TRBV30
CAWSVLAGDQPQHF
TGTGCCTGGAGTGTCCTAGCCGGGGATCAGCCCCAGCATTTT
>TRBD2|13|-|TRBJ2-1|TRBV19
CASSHAGAGEQFF
TGTGCCAGTAGTCATGCGGGAGCGGGCGAGCAGTTCTTC
>-|16|few|TRBJ2-1|TRBV9
CASSVASRLEGSEQFF
TGTGCCAGCAGCGTAGCGTCGAGACTAGAGGGTTCGGAGCAGTTCTTC
>-|15|-|TRBJ2-1|TRBV9
CASSVSPTTDNEQFF
TGTGCCAGCAGCGTCTCCCCTACTACCGACAATGAGCAGTTCTTC
>-|12|once|TRBJ2-7|TRBV6-5
CASGRTVYEQYF
TGTGCCAGCGGGCGGACAGTTTACGAGCAGTACTTC
>-|14|few|TRBJ1-1|TRBV6-1
CACRGGTMNTEAFF
TGTGCCTGTCGAGGAGGCACCATGAACACTGAAGCTTTCTTT
>TRBD2|16|-|TRBJ2-1|TRBV4-2
CASSQVLLAGVTEQFF
TGTGCCAGCAGCCAAGTTTTGTTAGCGGGAGTTACTGAGCAGTTCTTC
>TRBD2|16|-|TRBJ2-7|TRBV4-1
CASSQEAGALSYEQYF
TGCGCCAGCAGCCAGGAAGCGGGAGCCCTGTCCTACGAGCAGTACTTC
>-|14|-|TRBJ1-2|TRBV28
CASSLSPDNYGYTF
TGTGCCAGCAGTTTATCGCCAGATAACTATGGCTACACCTTC
>-|16|-|TRBJ1-5|TRBV19
CASEGGERASNQPQHF
TGTGCCTCAGAGGGGGGGGAAAGGGCGAGCAATCAGCCCCAGCATTTT
>TRBD2|15|-|TRBJ2-7|TRBV6-5
CASSSEGTTTREQYF
TGTGCCAGCAGTTCCGAGGGGACTACCACCCGCGAGCAGTACTTC
>TRBD2|15|-|TRBJ2-7|TRBV5-1
CASSLGAGESLEQYF
TGCGCCAGCAGCTTGGGTGCGGGAGAGAGTCTAGAGCAGTACTTC
>TRBD2|14|once|TRBJ2-1|TRBV15
CATSRVGGVGEQFF
TGTGCCACCAGCAGAGTGGGAGGGGTTGGTGAGCAGTTCTTC
>-|14|-|TRBJ2-5|TRBV30
CAWGRGLRQETQYF
TGTGCCTGGGGACGCGGACTCAGACAAGAGACCCAGTACTTC
>-|13|-|TRBJ2-3|TRBV29-1
CSVVGRLTDTQYF
TGCAGCGTTGTGGGCAGGCTCACAGATACGCAGTATTTT
>-|13|-|TRBJ1-1|TRBV6-4
CASSREQNTEAFF
TGTGCCAGCAGTAGGGAGCAGAACACTGAAGCTTTCTTT